The source of this TCR beta chain is a study of spatial heterogeneity in lung cancer (dated by TCRdb to between 2017 and 2020). Study-level background: Beta-chain transcripts were consistently detected in greater numbers than alpha-chain transcripts, which likely reflects a higher abundance of beta-chain transcripts. In tumor regions, TCR transcript counts showed a strong correlation with a T cell transcriptional module score from matched bulk RNA-seq. In the raw uncorrected reads, each unique combination of TCR and UMI appeared more than ten times on average. In non-small cell lung cancer, the study made a quantitative comparison of TCR alpha and beta repertoires among multiple tumor regions, matched nontumor lung and blood. TCR repertoire features were related to nonsynonymous mutation counts determined by whole-exome sequencing of tumor tissue. Both alpha and beta chains were TCR-sequenced in 200 or so tumor regions, under 85 matched nontumor lung samples and 56 PBMC samples obtained at surgery. Paper-wide results and their limitations: Additional single-cell paired TCR alpha and beta sequencing was considered necessary to confirm, at a functional level, the hypothesis that regional TCRs recognize regional mutations. The tumor nonsynonymous mutation count correlated with the number of expanded alpha and beta TCRs within the tumor. Counts of ubiquitous and regional expanded TCRs were found to correlate with counts of ubiquitous and regional nonsynonymous mutations, respectively. TCR-seq coverage of tumor T cells was estimated at only approximately 7% for alpha chains and 12% to 15% for beta chains.

This clonotype was picked up many times. The target of this receptor is not known. Nothing much larger sits one base from this clone, and base qualities are not available. In light of the paper, this sample's time point label describes: sample taken at primary tumor resection. The donors were fewer than 90 patients from the lung TRACERx cohort who had early-stage, untreated non-small cell lung cancer. Without any cell sorting, TCR sequencing was performed on whole RNA extracted either from tumor and nontumor lung tissue or from cryopreserved PBMC samples. A patient was chosen for TCR sequencing only when enough RNA was available from at least two tumor regions. Before being selected, tumor and adjacent nontumor lung specimens were reviewed by a lung pathologist. Sequences MNHEY (CDR1) and SVGAGI (CDR2) are obtained from the germline V gene. V is clipped by 5 bases and J by 0 bases, and the sequence between their germline boundaries is 11 bases long. The CDR3 covers 15 residues, taking in both the cysteine and the phenylalanine. Solely the CDR3 DNA is kept, with 45 bases framed from the first base.

The library was produced with 5' RACE. Sequencing instrument: NextSeq 500. To allow correction of PCR and sequencing errors, the TCR library protocol tagged every TCR cDNA molecule with a unique molecular identifier. Regarding the original processing steps: TCR identification, UMI-based error correction and CDR3 extraction were performed with Decombinator tools. Expanded TCRs were defined as those above a frequency of 2 per 1,000, corresponding to the top 1% of the tumor frequency distribution. Expanded tumor TCRs were classed as regional if statistically deemed absent (corrected P<0.05) from at least one tumor region, otherwise ubiquitous. Rényi diversity was computed with the R vegan package after subsampling each repertoire 100 times to 5,000 TCRs. To build CDR3 similarity networks, amino acid triplet string-kernel similarity was used, and CDR3s were connected when their pairwise similarity was above 0.82. TCRdb cleaned the public reads at Q25 with fastp, built clones with MiXCR and kept in-frame beta chains. When rows share a CDR3 protein, they turn into one entry using the most common DNA and genes. The V and J calls shown here were made by TCRdb, not taken from the authors' results. This sample is represented by around 21,000 distinct CDR3 sequences; under 3.5% of them were singletons. The ten most abundant clones make up 7.5% to 8% of the sample.

This chain is built from TRBV6-5 and TRBJ1-5; 6 matching bases give a weak D call of TRBD1. The specimen was lung tumor tissue, collected at surgery. This sequence was found in a male donor with early-stage non-small cell lung cancer. In nucleotide form, the sequence is TGTGCCAGCAGTCGGACAGAGGATAGCAATCAGCCCCAGCATTTT. Translated, this gives CASSRTEDSNQPQHF.